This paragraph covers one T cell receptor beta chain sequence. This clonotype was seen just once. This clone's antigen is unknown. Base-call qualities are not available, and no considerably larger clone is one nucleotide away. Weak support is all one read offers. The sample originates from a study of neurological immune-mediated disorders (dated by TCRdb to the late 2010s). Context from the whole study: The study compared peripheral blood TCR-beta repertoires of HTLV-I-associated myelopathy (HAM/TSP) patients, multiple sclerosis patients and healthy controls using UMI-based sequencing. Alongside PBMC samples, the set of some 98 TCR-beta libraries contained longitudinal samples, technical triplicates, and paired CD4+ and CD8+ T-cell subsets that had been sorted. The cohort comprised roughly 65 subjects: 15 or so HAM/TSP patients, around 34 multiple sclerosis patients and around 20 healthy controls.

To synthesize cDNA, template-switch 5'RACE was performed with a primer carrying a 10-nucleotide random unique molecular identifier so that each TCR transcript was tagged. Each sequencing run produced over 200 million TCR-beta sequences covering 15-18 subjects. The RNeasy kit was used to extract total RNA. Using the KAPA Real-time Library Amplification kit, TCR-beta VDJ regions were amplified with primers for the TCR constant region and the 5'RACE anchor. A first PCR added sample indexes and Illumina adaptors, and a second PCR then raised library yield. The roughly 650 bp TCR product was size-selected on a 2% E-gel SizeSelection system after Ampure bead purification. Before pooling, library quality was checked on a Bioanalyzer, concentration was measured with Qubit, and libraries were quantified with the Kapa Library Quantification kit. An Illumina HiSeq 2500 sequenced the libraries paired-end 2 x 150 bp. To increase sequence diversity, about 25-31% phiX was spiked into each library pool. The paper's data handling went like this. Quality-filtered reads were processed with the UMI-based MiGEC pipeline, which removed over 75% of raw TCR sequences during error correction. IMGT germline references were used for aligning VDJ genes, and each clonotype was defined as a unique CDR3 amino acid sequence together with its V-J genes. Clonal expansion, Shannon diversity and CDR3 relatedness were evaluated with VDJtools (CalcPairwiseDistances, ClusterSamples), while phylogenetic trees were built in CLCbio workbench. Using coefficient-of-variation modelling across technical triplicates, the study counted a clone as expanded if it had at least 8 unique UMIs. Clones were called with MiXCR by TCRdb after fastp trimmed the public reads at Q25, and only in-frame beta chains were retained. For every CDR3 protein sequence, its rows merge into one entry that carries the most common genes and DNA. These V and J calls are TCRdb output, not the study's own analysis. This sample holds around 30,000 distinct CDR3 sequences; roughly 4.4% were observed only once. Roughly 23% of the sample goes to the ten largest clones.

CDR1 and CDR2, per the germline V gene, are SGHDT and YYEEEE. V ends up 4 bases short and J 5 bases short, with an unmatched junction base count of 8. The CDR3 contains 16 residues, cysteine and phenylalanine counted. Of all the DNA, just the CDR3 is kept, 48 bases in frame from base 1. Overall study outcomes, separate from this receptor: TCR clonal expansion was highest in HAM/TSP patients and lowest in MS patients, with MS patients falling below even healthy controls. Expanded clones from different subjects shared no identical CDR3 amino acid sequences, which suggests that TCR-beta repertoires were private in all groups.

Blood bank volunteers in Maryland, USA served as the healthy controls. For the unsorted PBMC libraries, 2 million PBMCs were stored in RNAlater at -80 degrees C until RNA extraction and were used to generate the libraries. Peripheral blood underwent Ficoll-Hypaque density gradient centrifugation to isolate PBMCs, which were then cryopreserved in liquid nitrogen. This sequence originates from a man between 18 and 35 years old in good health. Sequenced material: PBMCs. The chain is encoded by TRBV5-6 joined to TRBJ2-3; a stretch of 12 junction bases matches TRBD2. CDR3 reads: CASSQRLAGARDTQYF. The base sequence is TGTGCCAGCAGCCAGAGACTAGCGGGGGCCAGAGATACGCAGTATTTT.